These 18 T cell receptor beta chains came from one sample sequenced in a study of read filtering for tumor transcriptome and immune sequencing. The library was built from about 400 ng RNA with molecular barcoded adaptors for alpha/delta and beta/gamma chains. Each CDR3 protein gets one entry after TCRdb re-called the reads with MiXCR. This sample carries approximately 140,000 distinct CDR3 sequences, about 13% of them seen once, and the ten largest clones take roughly 7.6%. Source material: a population of CD138-negative cells sorted from bone marrow. The receptors stem from a donor at least 40 years old with multiple myeloma.

Ten or more counts support this clonotype. V and J are TRBV11-1 and TRBJ2-1; the match to TRBD2 covers 7 bases. The germline gives CDR1 SGHAT, CDR2 FQDESV (reference sequence). Trimming removed 2 bases from V and 2 bases from J; junction bases left unmatched: 3. The CDR3 runs to 15 residues. CDR3 sequence (DNA): TGTGCCAGCAGCTTAACGAGCGGGGCCTACAATGAGCAGTTCTTC. This codes for CASSLTSGAYNEQFF. The full variable domain, in which reference TRBV11-1 and TRBJ2-1 provide the parts outside the CDR3, is EAEVAQSPRYKITEKSQAVAFWCDPISGHATLYWYRQILGQGPELLVQFQDESVVDDSQLPKDRFSAERLKGVDSTLKIQPAELGDSAMYLCASSLTSGAYNEQFFGPGTRLTVL.

This clonotype showed up many times. V is TRBV6-5 and J is TRBJ2-2; weak D call: TRBD1 (5 bases). V was trimmed by 0 bases and J by 3 bases, leaving 8 bases between them. The CDR3 has 15 amino acids. Germline V lookup: CDR1 MNHEY, CDR2 SVGAGI. CDR3 DNA: TGTGCCAGCAGTTACTCGCAGGGCGACACCGGGGAGCTGTTTTTT. As protein: CASSYSQGDTGELFF.

As regards this clonotype: A much larger clone is a single base away; this may be a read error. This chain links TRBV6-2 or TRBV6-3 with TRBJ2-1, with TRBD2 identical over 13 bases. The CDR3 has 16 residues. Germline V CDR1 and CDR2: MNHEY, SVGEGT. CDR3 region: CASSSFTSGRANERFF. The CDR3 DNA reads TGTGCCAGCAGTTCTTTCACTAGCGGGAGGGCCAATGAGCGGTTCTTC.

This clonotype was seen many times. The V call is TRBV19, the J call TRBJ1-5; D unresolved. Trimming pared 3 bases from V and 5 bases from J, leaving 20 bases between. CDR1 is LNHDA and CDR2 is SQIVND in the germline V gene (reference sequence). The CDR3 extends over 17 amino acids. CDR3: CASSILPLLNLDQPQHF. CDR3 nucleotide sequence: TGTGCCAGTAGTATTCTTCCTTTACTTAACCTAGATCAGCCCCAGCATTTT.

V is TRBV5-1 and J is TRBJ1-4; D possibly corresponds to TRBD1 (5 bases). The CDR3 is 14 residues long. V lost 4 bases, J lost 8 bases, and 15 bases lay in between. Germline lookup yields CDR1 SGHRS and CDR2 YFSETQ. The CDR3 here is CASSTFGAGEKLFF. The CDR3 DNA reads TGCGCCAGCAGCACCTTTGGGGCGGGGGAAAAACTGTTTTTT.

This clonotype was counted a few times. Since a much larger clone is just one base distant, this may be a read error. The CDR3 sequence: CASPAGVTEASF. The DNA of the CDR3 is TGTGCCAGCCCCGCGGGGGTCACTGAAGCTTCCTTT. The gene calls are TRBV11-3 and TRBJ1-1, with D possibly matching TRBD1 (5 bases). CDR1 is SGHNT, CDR2 YENEEA, per germline. The CDR3 runs to 12 residues.

This clonotype was seen at least ten times. The chain links TRBV7-3 to TRBJ2-7, with a weak D call TRBD2 (6 bases). CDR3 size: 13 residues. Trimming pared 5 bases from V and 7 bases from J, leaving 15 bases between. CDR1 and CDR2 from the germline V gene are SGHTA and FQGTGA. The CDR3 reads CASSKSGDSEQYF. In DNA form, the CDR3 reads TGTGCCAGCAGCAAATCGGGGGACTCTGAGCAGTACTTC.

This clonotype was counted a few times. The chain carries TRBV10-3 and TRBJ2-5; 12 bases map to TRBD2. V dropped 5 bases and J dropped 2; count of bases not matched to a gene: 3. This CDR3 spans 15 amino acids. Germline CDR1 ENHRY, CDR2 SYGVKD. CDR3 sequence: CAISLGLAGQETQYF. The CDR3 nucleotides are TGTGCCATCAGTCTCGGACTAGCGGGACAAGAGACCCAGTACTTC.

As regards this clonotype: This may be a read error: a much more frequent sequence differs by one nucleotide. The chain has TRBV20-1 and TRBJ2-3; 12 bases are a match to TRBD1. Germline CDR1 is DFQATT and CDR2 is SNEGSKA (reference sequence). CDR3 size: 14 residues. Here the CDR3 DNA reads TGCAGTGCTAGAAAGGGACAGGGGGCCGATACGCGGTATTTT. Translating gives CSARKGQGADTRYF.

This clonotype was counted many times. This chain uses TRBV7-3 with TRBJ1-1; no reliable D call. Deletions cut 5 bases from V and 3 bases from J, with 10 bases between. The CDR3 loop spans 13 amino acids. Germline V gene data show CDR1 as SGHTA and CDR2 as FQGTGA. CDR3 bases: TGTGCCAGCAGCAAGACACCTGACACTGAAGCTTTCTTT. This gives the protein CASSKTPDTEAFF.

Remarks on this clonotype: One end of the junction varies from germline; a read error may be responsible. The chain carries TRBV7-9 and TRBJ1-1; 7 nucleotides align to TRBD1. This CDR3 is 16 amino acids long. Germline V gives CDR1 SEHNR, CDR2 FQNEAQ (reference sequence). The CDR3 here is CASRGRGTAMNTEASF. The CDR3, as DNA: TGTGCCAGCAGGGGACGCGGGACAGCCATGAACACTGAAGCTTCCTTT.

At least ten counts were recorded for this clonotype. The rearrangement uses TRBV12-3 or TRBV12-4 and TRBJ2-7; 8 bases line up with TRBD1. The trim removed 6 bases at V and 2 bases at J, leaving 6 bases unmatched. The CDR3 totals 14 residues. The CDR3 protein is CASSHRGYAYEQYF. CDR3 in DNA: TGTGCCAGCAGCCACAGGGGGTACGCCTACGAGCAGTACTTC.

This clonotype was observed at least ten times. The rearrangement joins TRBV20-1 to TRBJ2-5; tentatively, D is TRBD2 (6 bases). Trimming shortened V by 0 bases and J by 1 base, and 12 bases separated the two germline ends. The germline CDR1 and CDR2 sequences are DFQATT and SNEGSKA (reference sequence). CDR3 size: 15 residues. For the CDR3, the DNA is TGCAGTGCTAGAGAGGGAGCGGGCCCCCAAGAGACCCAGTACTTC. This encodes CSAREGAGPQETQYF.

This clonotype occurred many times. The chain uses TRBV7-6 and TRBJ2-1; D possibly corresponds to TRBD2 (6 bases). Deletions cut 3 bases from V and 7 bases from J, with 10 bases between. CDR3 length: 13 amino acids. The germline gives CDR1 SGHVS, CDR2 FNYEAQ. CDR3 coding DNA: TGTGCCAGCAGCTTCGGGACTGAAAATGAGCAGTTCTTC. Its protein product is CASSFGTENEQFF.

There are a few counts of this clonotype. The chain combines TRBV20-1 with TRBJ2-3; 14 bases align to TRBD2. Germline assignment: CDR1 DFQATT and CDR2 SNEGSKA (reference sequence). The V gene end was trimmed by 3 bases and the J gene end by 5 bases; junction bases not matched to a gene: 1. The CDR3 totals 14 residues. The CDR3: CSARGLAGVDTQYF. CDR3 bases: TGCAGTGCTAGGGGACTAGCGGGAGTAGATACGCAGTATTTT.

In this sample, this clonotype turned up many times. This chain joins TRBV3-1 and TRBJ2-7; 10 bases map to TRBD2. CDR3 length: 16 amino acids. CDR1 is LGHDT, CDR2 YNNKEL, per germline (reference sequence). J lost 2 bases, V lost 1 base, and 5 bases had no gene match. CDR3 DNA sequence: TGTGCCAGCAGCCAAGTACGACTAGCGGGCCCCTACGAGCAGTACTTC. It translates to CASSQVRLAGPYEQYF.

This clonotype came up many times. The J gene is TRBJ2-7, the V gene TRBV19, with D uncertain. This CDR3 has 14 residues. Trimming removed 3 bases from V and 5 bases from J, with 14 bases in between. CDR1 is LNHDA, CDR2 SQIVND, per germline (reference sequence). CDR3 coding DNA: TGTGCCAGTAGTATCGGCAGGTCGCTAGACGAGCAGTACTTC. Protein sequence: CASSIGRSLDEQYF.

The sample holds a few counts of this clonotype. V gene TRBV5-6 combines with J gene TRBJ1-2, with D possibly TRBD1 on 5 matching bases. Trimming removed 1 base at V and 7 bases at J, with 14 bases between. The V gene's germline CDR1 is SGHDT and CDR2 YYEEEE. There are 14 residues in the CDR3. DNA of the CDR3: TGTGCCAGCAGCTTGCAAGCAGGGATTACTGGCTACACCTTC. Its protein product is CASSLQAGITGYTF. The whole variable domain, filled in from reference TRBV5-6 and TRBJ1-2, reads DAGVTQSPTHLIKTRGQQVTLRCSPKSGHDTVSWYQQALGQGPQFIFQYYEEEERQRGNFPDRFSGHQFPNYSSELNVNALLLGDSALYLCASSLQAGITGYTFGSGTRLTVV.